This TCR beta chain appears in the sequencing data of a study of T cell responses to AZD1222 COVID-19 vaccine. Overall study results and limits: Most donors were white British, females outnumbered males, and clonal diversity was possibly underestimated. Spike-specific TCR breadth rose after two AZD1222 doses, and depth rose as well. Among those given AZD1222, only six or seven were seropositive at baseline.

V was pared by 0 bases and J by 1 base, with 6 bases between. The CDR3 runs 14 residues. Germline V gene sequence: CDR1 MNHEY, CDR2 SVGAGI. The method was immunoSEQ multiplex PCR; TCRdb's version includes in-frame clones alone and lacks a portion of them. The table records about 150,000 clones, more than 85% of them present only once. Note on this clone: Its cognate antigen is unknown.

This receptor was obtained from an adult who received the AZD1222 COVID-19 vaccine. Sequenced here: peripheral blood, sampled 28 days after the second AZD1222 dose. This chain connects TRBV6-5 to TRBJ1-2; no reliable D call. CDR3 bases: TGTGCCAGCAGTTACTCGCGAGATAACTATGGCTACACCTTC. Translation: CASSYSRDNYGYTF.